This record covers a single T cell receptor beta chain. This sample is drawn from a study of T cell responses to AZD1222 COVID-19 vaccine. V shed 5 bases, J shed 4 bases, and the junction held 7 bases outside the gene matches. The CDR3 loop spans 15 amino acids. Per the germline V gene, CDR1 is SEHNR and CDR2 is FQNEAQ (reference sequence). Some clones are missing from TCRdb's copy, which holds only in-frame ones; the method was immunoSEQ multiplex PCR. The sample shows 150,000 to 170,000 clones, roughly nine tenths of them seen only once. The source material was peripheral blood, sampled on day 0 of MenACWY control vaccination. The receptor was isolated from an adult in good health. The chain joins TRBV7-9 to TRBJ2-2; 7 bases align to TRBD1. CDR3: CASSISQGFTGELFF. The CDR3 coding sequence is TGTGCCAGCAGCATTTCACAGGGGTTCACCGGGGAGCTGTTTTTT.